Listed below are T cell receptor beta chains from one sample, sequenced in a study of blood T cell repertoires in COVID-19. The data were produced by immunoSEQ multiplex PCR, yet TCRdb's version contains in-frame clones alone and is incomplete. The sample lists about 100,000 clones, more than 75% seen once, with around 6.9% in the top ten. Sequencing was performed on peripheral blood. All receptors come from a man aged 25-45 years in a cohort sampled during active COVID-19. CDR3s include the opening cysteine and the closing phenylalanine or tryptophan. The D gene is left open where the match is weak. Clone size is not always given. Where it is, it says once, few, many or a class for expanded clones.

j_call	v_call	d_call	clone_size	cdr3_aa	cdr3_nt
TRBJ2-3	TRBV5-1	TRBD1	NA	CASSNGQGVDTQYF	TGCGCCAGCAGCAATGGACAGGGCGTAGATACGCAGTATTTT
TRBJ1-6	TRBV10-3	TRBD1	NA	CAISDRDRENSPLHF	TGTGCCATCAGTGACCGGGACAGAGAAAATTCACCCCTCCACTTT
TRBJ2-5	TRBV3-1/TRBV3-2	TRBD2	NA	CASSQGTSGSYQETQYF	TGTGCCAGCAGCCAGGGCACTAGCGGGTCGTACCAAGAGACCCAGTACTTC
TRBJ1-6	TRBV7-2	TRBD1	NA	CASSLAGTDNSPLHF	TGTGCCAGCAGCTTAGCCGGGACAGATAATTCACCCCTCCACTTT
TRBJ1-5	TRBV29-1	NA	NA	CSVEGGVNQPQHF	TGCAGCGTTGAAGGCGGGGTCAATCAGCCCCAGCATTTT
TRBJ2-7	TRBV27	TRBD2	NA	CASSLSPSGGREQYF	TGTGCCAGCAGTTTATCGCCTAGCGGGGGGCGAGAGCAGTACTTC
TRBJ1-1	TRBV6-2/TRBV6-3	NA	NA	CASSYGAPEAFF	TGTGCCAGCAGTTACGGGGCTCCGGAGGCTTTCTTT
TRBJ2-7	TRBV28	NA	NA	CASTGGMAKGGTYEQYF	TGTGCCAGCACCGGCGGCATGGCGAAGGGGGGGACTTACGAGCAGTACTTC
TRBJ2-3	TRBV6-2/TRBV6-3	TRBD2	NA	CASSYDSSGGDTQYF	TGTGCCAGCAGTTACGACTCTAGCGGGGGAGATACGCAGTATTTT
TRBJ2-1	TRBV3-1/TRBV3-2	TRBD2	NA	CASSQGLQRGGNEQFF	TGTGCCAGCAGCCAAGGGTTACAGCGGGGGGGCAATGAGCAGTTCTTC
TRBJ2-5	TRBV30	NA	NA	CAWSVRRQETQYF	TGTGCCTGGAGTGTACGCAGACAAGAGACCCAGTACTTC
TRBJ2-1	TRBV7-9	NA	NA	CASSLELDEQFF	TGTGCCAGCAGCTTGGAGCTCGATGAGCAGTTCTTC
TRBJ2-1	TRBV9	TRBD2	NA	CASSVVGSGGEIYNEQFF	TGTGCCAGCAGCGTAGTCGGTAGCGGGGGGGAAATCTACAATGAGCAGTTCTTC
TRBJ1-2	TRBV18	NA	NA	CASSQRDDSNYGYTF	TGTGCCAGCTCCCAGAGGGATGATTCTAACTATGGCTACACCTTC
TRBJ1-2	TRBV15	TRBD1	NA	CATSRATGGFNYGYTF	TGTGCCACCAGCAGAGCGACAGGGGGATTTAACTATGGCTACACCTTC
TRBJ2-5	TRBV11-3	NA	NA	CASSLDGTGLETQYF	TGTGCCAGCAGCTTAGATGGTACAGGGTTAGAGACCCAGTACTTC
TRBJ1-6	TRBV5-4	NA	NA	CASSQRSEASPLHF	TGTGCCAGCAGTCAGAGGTCAGAGGCCTCACCCCTCCACTTT
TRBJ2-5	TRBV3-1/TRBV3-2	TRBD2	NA	CASTHWSAGEGEETQYF	TGTGCCAGCACCCACTGGTCAGCGGGGGAGGGAGAGGAGACCCAGTACTTC
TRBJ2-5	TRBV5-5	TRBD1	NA	CASSVWDRQETQYF	TGTGCCAGCAGCGTATGGGACAGGCAAGAGACCCAGTACTTC
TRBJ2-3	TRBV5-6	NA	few	CASSLVSSPSTDTQYF	TGTGCCAGCAGCTTGGTGTCTAGCCCTTCCACAGATACGCAGTATTTT
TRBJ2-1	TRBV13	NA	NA	CASTTRVRALGEQFF	TGTGCCAGCACCACGAGAGTCAGGGCCCTGGGTGAGCAGTTCTTC
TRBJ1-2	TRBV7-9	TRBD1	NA	CASSPGQQDYGYTF	TGTGCCAGCAGCCCGGGACAGCAAGACTATGGCTACACCTTC
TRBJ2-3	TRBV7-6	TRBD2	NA	CASSLVAGDADTQYF	TGTGCCAGCAGCTTAGTAGCGGGGGATGCAGATACGCAGTATTTT
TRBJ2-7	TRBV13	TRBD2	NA	CASSASGWNEQYF	TGTGCCAGCAGCGCTAGCGGGTGGAACGAGCAGTACTTC
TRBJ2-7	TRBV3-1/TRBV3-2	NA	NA	CASSQDLVGRIGAQYF	TGTGCCAGCAGCCAAGATCTAGTGGGGCGCATAGGGGCGCAGTACTTC
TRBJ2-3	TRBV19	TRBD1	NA	CASSTGQLGDTQYF	TGTGCCAGTAGTACGGGACAGCTGGGGGATACGCAGTATTTT
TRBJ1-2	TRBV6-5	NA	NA	CASSPYEGEGYTF	TGTGCCAGCAGTCCCTACGAGGGCGAGGGCTACACCTTC
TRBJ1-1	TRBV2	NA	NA	CASSPQGTLNTEAFF	TGTGCCAGCAGTCCCCAGGGGACCTTGAACACTGAAGCTTTCTTT
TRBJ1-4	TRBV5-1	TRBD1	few	CASSPRRGQGAREKLFF	TGCGCCAGCAGCCCGCGGAGGGGGCAGGGGGCGCGTGAAAAACTGTTTTTT
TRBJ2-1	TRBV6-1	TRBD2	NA	CASSDPLAGDGDEQFF	TGTGCCAGCAGTGATCCACTAGCGGGGGACGGGGATGAGCAGTTCTTC
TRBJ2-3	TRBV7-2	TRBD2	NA	CASSSTSGGRGGTQYF	TGTGCCAGCAGCTCGACTAGCGGGGGCCGAGGGGGTACGCAGTATTTT
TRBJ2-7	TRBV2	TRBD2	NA	CASSGTSGAHEQYF	TGTGCCAGCAGTGGGACTAGCGGGGCCCACGAGCAGTACTTC
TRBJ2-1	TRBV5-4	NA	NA	CASSLESGNEQFF	TGTGCCAGCAGCTTGGAGTCGGGCAATGAGCAGTTCTTC
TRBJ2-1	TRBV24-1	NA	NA	CATSATGHEQFF	TGTGCCACCAGTGCCACAGGCCATGAGCAGTTCTTC
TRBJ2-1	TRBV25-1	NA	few	CASSGASDSSYNEQFF	TGTGCCAGCAGTGGGGCTAGCGACAGCTCCTACAATGAGCAGTTCTTC
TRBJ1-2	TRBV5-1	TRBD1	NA	CASGRQGFNYGYTF	TGCGCCAGCGGGCGACAGGGTTTTAACTATGGCTACACCTTC
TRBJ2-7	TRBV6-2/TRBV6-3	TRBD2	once	CASSYRGGGSYEQYF	TGTGCCAGCAGTTACCGTGGCGGGGGCTCCTACGAGCAGTACTTC
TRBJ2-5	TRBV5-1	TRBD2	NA	CASSRVTGGYQETQYF	TGCGCCAGCAGCAGGGTCACCGGGGGGTACCAAGAGACCCAGTACTTC
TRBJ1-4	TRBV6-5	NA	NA	CASRKFGGEKLFF	TGTGCCAGCAGAAAGTTCGGAGGGGAAAAACTGTTTTTT
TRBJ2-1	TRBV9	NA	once	CASSVVPGGPNEQFF	TGTGCCAGCAGCGTAGTCCCAGGGGGGCCCAATGAGCAGTTCTTC